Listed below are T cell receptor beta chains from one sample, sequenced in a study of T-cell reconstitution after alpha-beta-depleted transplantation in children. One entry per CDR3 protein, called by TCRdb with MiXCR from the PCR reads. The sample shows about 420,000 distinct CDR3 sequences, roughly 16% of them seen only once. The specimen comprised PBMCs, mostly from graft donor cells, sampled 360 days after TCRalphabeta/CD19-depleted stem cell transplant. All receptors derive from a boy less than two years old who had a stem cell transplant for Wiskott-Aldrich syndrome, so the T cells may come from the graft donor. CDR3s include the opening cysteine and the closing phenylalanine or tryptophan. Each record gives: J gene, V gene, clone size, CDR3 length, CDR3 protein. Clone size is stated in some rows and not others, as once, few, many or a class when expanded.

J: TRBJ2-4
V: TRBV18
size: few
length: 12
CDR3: CASSWDTNIQYF

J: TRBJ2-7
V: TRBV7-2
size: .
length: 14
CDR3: CASSLRRGGGEQYF

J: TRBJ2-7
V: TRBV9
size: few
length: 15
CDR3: CASSASGDYSYEQYF

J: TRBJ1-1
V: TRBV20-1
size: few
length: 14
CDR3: CSASLTRRNTEAFF

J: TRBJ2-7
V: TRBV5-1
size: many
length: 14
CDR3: CASSLGTGSREQYF

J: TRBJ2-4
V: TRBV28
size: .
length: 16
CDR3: CASSLSATGTKNIQYF

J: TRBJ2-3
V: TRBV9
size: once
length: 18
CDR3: CASSLYPSLAGGTDTQYF

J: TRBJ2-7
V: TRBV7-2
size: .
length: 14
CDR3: CASSFPRWGYEQYF

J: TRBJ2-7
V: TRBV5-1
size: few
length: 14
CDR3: CASSLWAFSYEQYF

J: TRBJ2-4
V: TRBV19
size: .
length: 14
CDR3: CASSTGLALPIQYF

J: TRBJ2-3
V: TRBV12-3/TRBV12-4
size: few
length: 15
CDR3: CASSFDRARTDTQYF

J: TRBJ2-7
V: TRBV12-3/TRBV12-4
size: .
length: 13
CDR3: CASSGRTGKEQYF

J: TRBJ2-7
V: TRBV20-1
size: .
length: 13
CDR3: CSARDGGDYEQYF

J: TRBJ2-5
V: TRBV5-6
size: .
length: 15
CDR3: CASSLSGTGHETQYF

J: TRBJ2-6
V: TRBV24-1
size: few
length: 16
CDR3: CATSDPLGSGANVLTF